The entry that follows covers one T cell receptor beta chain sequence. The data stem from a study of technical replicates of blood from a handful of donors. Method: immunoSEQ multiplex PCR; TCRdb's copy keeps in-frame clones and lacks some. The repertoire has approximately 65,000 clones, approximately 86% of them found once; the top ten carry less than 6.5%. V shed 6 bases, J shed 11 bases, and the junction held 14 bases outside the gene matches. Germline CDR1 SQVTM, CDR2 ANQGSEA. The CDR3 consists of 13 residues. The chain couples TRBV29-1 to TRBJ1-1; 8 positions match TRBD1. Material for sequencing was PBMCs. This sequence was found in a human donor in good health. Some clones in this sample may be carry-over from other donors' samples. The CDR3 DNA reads TGCAGCGTCGACCCCGGGACAGGCGGCGTGGCTTTCTTT. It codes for CSVDPGTGGVAFF.